These 22 T cell receptor beta chains came from one sample sequenced in a study of T-cell reconstitution after alpha-beta-depleted transplantation in children (dated by TCRdb to 2015 to 2016). Library method: PCR. Sequencing took place on an Illumina HiSeq 2500. TCR libraries were prepared with molecular barcoding, using unique molecular identifiers to normalize TCRbeta repertoire quantification. The raw public reads went through TCRdb reprocessing: fastp at Q25, MiXCR clone calling, in-frame beta chains kept. Rows matching on CDR3 protein sequence are summarized as one entry with the most common DNA and genes. For this sample there are a few hundred thousand distinct CDR3 sequences; 25% to 30% appear just once. Around a third of the sample comes from the top ten. According to the study, the label for this sample's treatment or condition signals: allogeneic hematopoietic cell transplantation with graft depleted of TCRalphabeta T cells and CD19 B cells.

This specimen was PBMCs, taken before TCRalphabeta/CD19-depleted stem cell transplant. These receptors were taken from a boy under two years old with Wiskott-Aldrich syndrome, due to receive a stem cell transplant.

The genes are TRBV5-1 and TRBJ2-5, with 10 bases that match TRBD2. CDR1 and CDR2 (germline): SGHRS, YFSETQ. The CDR3 has 16 residues. J gave up 5 bases and V 0 bases, and 7 bases lay outside the gene matches. Here the CDR3 DNA reads TGCGCCAGCAGCTTGGTGCCTAGCGGGAGTATGGAGACCCAGTACTTC. Translation: CASSLVPSGSMETQYF.

This clonotype was seen more than once but under ten times. The rearrangement links TRBV5-1 to TRBJ2-3; D may be TRBD2 (5 bases). CDR3 size: 14 residues. Germline-derived CDR1 and CDR2 are SGHRS and YFSETQ. V lost 2 bases and J 4 bases, leaving 11 bases between the germline ends. The CDR3 nucleotides are TGCGCCAGCAGCTTCACTAGTCTCGCAGATACGCAGTATTTT. This translates into CASSFTSLADTQYF.

This clonotype showed up just a few times. V is TRBV12-3 or TRBV12-4 and J is TRBJ1-5; no clear D gene. The length of the CDR3 is 16 residues. V was cut by 4 bases and J by 1 base, with 14 bases left in between. The chain's CDR3 is CASSSRRPFSNQPQHF. The CDR3 region has the DNA TGTGCCAGCAGTTCCCGCCGGCCCTTCAGCAATCAGCCCCAGCATTTT.

The gene calls are TRBV12-3 or TRBV12-4 and TRBJ1-5, with unresolved D. V was trimmed by 2 bases and J by 3 bases, leaving 11 bases between them. This CDR3 is 15 amino acids long. The CDR3 DNA reads TGTGCCAGCAGTTTAACGGCGAGTATCAATCAGCCCCAGCATTTT. It specifies CASSLTASINQPQHF.

V is TRBV7-2 and J is TRBJ2-2; 7 nucleotides agree with TRBD2. The V gene's germline CDR1 is SGHTA and CDR2 FQGNSA. The CDR3 loop spans 15 amino acids. V lost 4 bases and J lost 0; bases outside the gene matches: 2. The CDR3 region has the DNA TGTGCCAGCAGCTCCAGCGGGACGAACACCGGGGAGCTGTTTTTT. It encodes CASSSSGTNTGELFF.

This rearrangement joins TRBV12-3 or TRBV12-4 to TRBJ2-7; 10 positions match TRBD2. The V and J ends lost 3 bases and 5 bases, in that order; junction bases with no gene match: 16. The CDR3 extends over 18 amino acids. In DNA form, the CDR3 reads TGTGCCAGCAGTTTGGGGGAGCGGGAGGGCCGGGCGCGAGACGAGCAGTACTTC. Translating gives CASSLGEREGRARDEQYF.

Only a few counts were recorded for this clonotype. The rearrangement links TRBV3-1 to TRBJ1-1; the D is unclear. This CDR3 is 15 amino acids long. The V end lost 3 bases, the J end lost 5 bases, and 16 bases lay between the germline ends. Germline V gene lookup returns CDR1 LGHDT and CDR2 YNNKEL (reference sequence). CDR3 sequence (DNA): TGTGCCAGCAGCCACAGAGGGAAAAAGGGAACTGAAGCTTTCTTT. It specifies CASSHRGKKGTEAFF.

V and J are TRBV20-1 and TRBJ2-7; no clear D. The CDR3 has 11 residues. Germline CDR1 and CDR2: DFQATT and SNEGSKA (reference sequence). Deletions cut 1 base from V and 4 bases from J, with 5 bases between. CDR3 sequence: CSARGLYEQYF. The CDR3, as DNA: TGCAGTGCTAGAGGTCTTTACGAGCAGTACTTC.

This clonotype was found a few times. The chain is built from TRBV25-1 and TRBJ1-1; D gene uncertain. The germline V gene encodes CDR1 MGHDK and CDR2 SYGVNS. CDR3 size: 12 residues. The V end was cut by 5 bases, the J end by 5 bases, with 9 bases between. The CDR3, as DNA: TGTGCCAGCAGTACCAGAGGAACTGAAGCTTTCTTT. Protein product: CASSTRGTEAFF. Using reference TRBV25-1 and TRBJ1-1 for the parts outside the CDR3, the full variable domain is EADIYQTPRYLVIGTGKKITLECSQTMGHDKMYWYQQDPGMELHLIHYSYGVNSTEKGDLSSESTVSRIRTEHFPLTLESARPSHTSQYLCASSTRGTEAFFGQGTRLTVV.

This clonotype was counted a few times. The chain employs TRBV10-3 and TRBJ1-5; no clear D. The germline V gene has CDR1 ENHRY and CDR2 SYGVKD. CDR3 length equals 10 residues. Between the trimmed V and J ends, which lost 10 bases and 6 bases, there was a span of 7 bases. CDR3 in DNA: TGTGCCACCCAGGTTCAGCCCCAGCATTTT. Translated, it gives CATQVQPQHF.

The CDR3 spells CASSVQDGLHEQFF. CDR3 DNA sequence: TGTGCCAGCAGCGTACAGGACGGCCTCCATGAGCAGTTCTTC. The rearrangement links TRBV9 to TRBJ2-1; D is unresolved. V lost 1 base and J lost 8, with 13 bases in between. This CDR3 contains 14 residues. The germline gives CDR1 SGDLS, CDR2 YYNGEE.

The chain links TRBV5-1 to TRBJ1-1; D perhaps matches TRBD1 (5 bases). V lost 4 bases and J lost 0, with 16 bases in between. In germline, CDR1 is SGHRS, CDR2 YFSETQ. This CDR3 comprises 16 residues. The CDR3: CASSPRGGDMNTEAFF. CDR3 DNA sequence: TGCGCCAGCAGCCCCCGCGGGGGAGACATGAACACTGAAGCTTTCTTT.

The V and J genes are TRBV28 and TRBJ2-2; D might be TRBD2 (6 bases). CDR3 size: 12 residues. Germline values: CDR1 MDHEN, CDR2 SYDVKM. Trimming left V 8 bases short and J 5 bases short, with 9 bases between. The CDR3 loop is CASGTPTGELFF. The CDR3 DNA reads as TGTGCCAGCGGGACTCCGACCGGGGAGCTGTTTTTT. The full variable domain, its missing parts supplied by reference TRBV28 and TRBJ2-2, is DVKVTQSSRYLVKRTGEKVFLECVQDMDHENMFWYRQDPGLGLRLIYFSYDVKMKEKGDIPEGYSVSREKKERFSLILESASTNQTSMYLCASGTPTGELFFGEGSRLTVL.

Only a few counts were recorded for this clonotype. This chain connects TRBV6-2 or TRBV6-3 to TRBJ2-1; 12 nucleotides match TRBD2. The CDR3 has 16 residues. Losses at the gene ends were 6 bases for V and 3 bases for J; bases not matched to a gene: 6. The V gene's germline CDR1 is MNHEY and CDR2 SVGEGT. CDR3 DNA sequence: TGTGCCAGCAGAGGACTAGCGGGACGGCTCTACAATGAGCAGTTCTTC. Its protein product is CASRGLAGRLYNEQFF.

This clonotype was observed a few times. CDR3 loop: CASSQGAAYNEQFF. For the CDR3, the DNA is TGTGCCAGCAGTCAGGGGGCGGCCTACAATGAGCAGTTCTTC. This chain uses TRBV5-4 with TRBJ2-1; 8 bases are shared with TRBD1. Germline V lookup: CDR1 SGHNT, CDR2 YYREEE (reference sequence). V lost 5 bases, J lost 2 bases, and 3 bases stayed unmatched. The CDR3 has 14 amino acids.

The V call is TRBV2, the J call TRBJ2-2; TRBD2 is a possible D gene (6 bases). The V end was cut by 8 bases, the J end by 4 bases, with 20 bases between. Germline assignment: CDR1 SNHLY and CDR2 FYNNEI. The CDR3 consists of 16 residues. Here the CDR3 reads CASHRGGKGGTGELFF. The CDR3 DNA reads as TGTGCCAGCCACCGGGGCGGGAAGGGTGGCACCGGGGAGCTGTTTTTT.

The chain links TRBV29-1 to TRBJ2-5, with D possibly matching TRBD1 (5 bases). Germline CDR1 SQVTM, CDR2 ANQGSEA. With 0 bases removed from V and 7 bases from J, the gap between germline ends came to 6 bases. The CDR3 loop spans 11 amino acids. CDR3 region: CSVEDQGTQYF. CDR3 nucleotide sequence: TGCAGCGTTGAAGATCAGGGGACCCAGTACTTC.

This clonotype has only a few counts. The chain employs TRBV5-1 and TRBJ2-7, with D possibly matching TRBD1 (5 bases). Per germline, CDR1 SGHRS and CDR2 YFSETQ. The V end was cut by 5 bases, the J end by 3 bases, with 15 bases between. The CDR3 has 14 amino acids. The DNA for the CDR3 is TGCGCCAGCAGTAGGACAACGGGTGGCTACGAGCAGTACTTC. Translated, it gives CASSRTTGGYEQYF.

This clonotype appeared many times. The V and J genes are TRBV15 and TRBJ2-7, with D uncertain. The CDR3 consists of 16 residues. Germline lookup yields CDR1 LNHNV and CDR2 YYDKDF (reference sequence). The ends were cut back, 0 bases at V and 0 bases at J, with 12 bases in the middle. The CDR3, as DNA: TGTGCCACCAGCAGAGATCTTAGTCAGGACTCCTACGAGCAGTACTTC. Its protein is CATSRDLSQDSYEQYF.

This chain joins TRBV7-2 and TRBJ2-4, with D maybe TRBD2 (6 bases). The germline CDR1 and CDR2 sequences are SGHTA and FQGNSA. Trimming removed 6 bases at V and 6 bases at J, with 18 bases between. This CDR3 spans 15 amino acids. The CDR3 sequence: CASSSGLGKGNIQYF. CDR3 bases: TGTGCCAGCAGTTCGGGACTCGGGAAGGGAAACATTCAGTACTTC. Full variable domain (outside the CDR3, taken from reference TRBV7-2 and TRBJ2-4): GAGVSQSPSNKVTEKGKDVELRCDPISGHTALYWYRQSLGQGLEFLIYFQGNSAPDKSGLPSDRFSAERTGGSVSTLTIQRTQQEDSAVYLCASSSGLGKGNIQYFGAGTRLSVL.

This chain connects TRBV5-1 to TRBJ2-7; 7 bases align to TRBD2. There are 15 residues in the CDR3. The germline gives CDR1 SGHRS, CDR2 YFSETQ. V dropped 0 bases and J dropped 4; count of bases not matched to a gene: 7. Here the CDR3 reads CASSLEAGSMYEQYF. CDR3 nucleotide sequence: TGCGCCAGCAGCTTGGAAGCGGGAAGTATGTACGAGCAGTACTTC.

The table lists this clonotype with a few counts. CDR3 sequence (DNA): TGTGCCAGCATGCGGCGGAACACCGGGGAGCTGTTTTTT. Its protein product is CASMRRNTGELFF. This rearrangement joins TRBV28 to TRBJ2-2; D not certain. V was cut by 7 bases and J by 1 base, with 7 bases left in between. The CDR3 runs 13 residues. From germline, CDR1 is MDHEN and CDR2 SYDVKM.